This TCR beta chain was recovered during a study of T-cell memory formation after mild COVID-19. General observations from the study: Pre-infection memory already had some responding clones, implying cross-reactive memory joined. Later expanders leaned toward CD4+, whereas clones contracting from day 15 to 85 were balanced CD4/CD8. Contracting CD4+ clones were located mainly in CM and EM, and CD8+ clones in EMRA.

On this clonotype itself: Its antigen is undetermined.

From the 5' RACE reads, TCRdb called clonotypes with MiXCR, one entry per CDR3 protein. The sample shows roughly 350,000 distinct CDR3 sequences, around a fifth of them seen only once. Losses at the gene ends were 1 base for V and 7 bases for J; bases not matched to a gene: 9. The CDR3 is 16 residues long. CDR1 is SGHVS, CDR2 FQNEAQ, per germline. V gene TRBV7-8 combines with J gene TRBJ2-1, with 8 bases fitting TRBD2. Sequencing used PBMCs or a T cell subset sorted from them (not recorded which). This sequence originates from an adult woman who had mild COVID-19 (a few samples of this study predate the infection). Cell type and time point are not known. The CDR3 region has the DNA TGTGCCAGCAGCTTAGATCCCAGCGGGAGTGAGAATGAGCAGTTCTTC. Its translation: CASSLDPSGSENEQFF.